Below are 10 T cell receptor beta chains sequenced from a single sample in a study of vaccination effects on CD4 cells after COVID-19 (dated by TCRdb to about 2022). To identify antigen-specific CD4+ T cell clonotypes by their expansion, the ViraFEST assay first stimulated PBMC with viral peptide pools and then applied TCR sequencing. After approximately eleven days of culture, CD4+ T cells were isolated with the EasySep CD4+ T cell isolation kit. Participants received two doses of either the BNT162b2 or the mRNA-1273 mRNA SARS-CoV-2 vaccine. No antigen has been assigned to these receptors. The method behind the library was the immunoSEQ multiplex PCR assay. TCRdb took this table from immuneACCESS and kept in-frame rearrangements with V and J called. Such tables lack part of the clones; where checked against another copy, unresolved V genes explain under half of the gap, and the rest is unexplained. The sample table shows tens of thousands of clones, and 72% are seen once. Jointly, the top ten make up more than 8.5% of the sample.

The sample here was CD4+ T cells from PBMCs cultured with HCoV-NL63 spike peptides, taken after COVID-19 vaccination. In the paper's terms, the cell subset or site label means: HCoV-NL63 spike overlapping peptide pool stimulation. The receptors shown here come from a human donor who received a COVID-19 vaccine.

The chain couples TRBV10-2 to TRBJ2-2, with D possibly TRBD2 on 6 matching bases. The V gene lost 8 bases and the J gene lost 3 bases, with 13 bases spanning the gap. The CDR3 consists of 14 residues. Germline CDR1 reads WSHSY; CDR2 reads SAAADI. CDR3 in DNA: TGCGCCAGCCGGTGGTCGGGAGACACCGGGGAGCTGTTTTTT. Translated: CASRWSGDTGELFF.

The sample holds a few counts of this clone. The rearrangement links TRBV7-2 to TRBJ2-1; 7 nucleotides align to TRBD1. The V gene end was trimmed by 1 base and the J gene end by 0 bases; junction bases not matched to a gene: 9. CDR1 and CDR2 (germline): SGHTA, FQGNSA. The CDR3 length is 18 residues. Written as DNA, the CDR3 is TGTGCCAGCAGCTTAGGTTGGGGGACAGCGAGCTCCTACAATGAGCAGTTCTTC. Translated, it gives CASSLGWGTASSYNEQFF. The full variable domain, completed using reference TRBV7-2 and TRBJ2-1, is GAGVSQSPSNKVTEKGKDVELRCDPISGHTALYWYRQSLGQGLEFLIYFQGNSAPDKSGLPSDRFSAERTGGSVSTLTIQRTQQEDSAVYLCASSLGWGTASSYNEQFFGPGTRLTVL.

The CDR3, as DNA: TGCGCCAGCAGCTTTAGCAGAGACTCCTACGAGCAGTACTTC. This gives the protein CASSFSRDSYEQYF. The chain combines TRBV5-1 with TRBJ2-7; no clear D gene. Trimming removed 2 bases from V and 0 bases from J, with 9 bases in between. This CDR3 has 14 residues. Per the germline V gene, CDR1 is SGHRS and CDR2 is YFSETQ.

This clone was picked up one time. The rearrangement links TRBV5-1 to TRBJ2-2; TRBD2 agrees at 7 bases. Trimming removed 5 bases from V and 5 bases from J; junction bases left unmatched: 9. CDR1 and CDR2 from the germline V gene are SGHRS and YFSETQ. The CDR3 has 15 residues. The CDR3 region has the DNA TGCGCCAGCAGGCCTACGGGAGGTGGGACCGGGGAGCTGTTTTTT. Residues: CASRPTGGGTGELFF.

The chain has TRBV7-8 and TRBJ1-1; D perhaps matches TRBD1 (6 bases). The CDR3 is 15 residues long. Between the trimmed V and J ends, which lost 6 bases and 2 bases, there was a span of 16 bases. CDR1 and CDR2 from the germline V gene are SGHVS and FQNEAQ. Here the CDR3 DNA reads TGTGCCAGCAGGCCGACACAGGGACTTAACACTGAAGCTTTCTTT. It is translated as CASRPTQGLNTEAFF.

The chain has TRBV27 and TRBJ1-4; 7 bases match TRBD1. Germline CDR1 is MNHEY and CDR2 is SMNVEV (reference sequence). J gave up 0 bases and V 3 bases, and 4 bases lay outside the gene matches. This CDR3 contains 16 residues. The CDR3 region is CASSLAGTATNEKLFF. The CDR3 DNA sequence: TGTGCCAGCAGTTTGGCGGGGACAGCAACTAATGAAAAACTGTTTTTT.

The rearrangement uses TRBV10-3 and TRBJ2-7; either TRBD1 or TRBD2 may supply D (5 bases each). CDR3 size: 17 residues. V lost 0 bases and J 3 bases, leaving 18 bases between the germline ends. From germline, CDR1 is ENHRY and CDR2 SYGVKD. The chain's CDR3 is CAISESPPSGTLYEQYF. CDR3 sequence (DNA): TGTGCCATCAGTGAGTCGCCTCCTTCCGGGACCCTCTACGAGCAGTACTTC.

This chain uses TRBV6-6 with TRBJ2-5; tentatively, D is TRBD2 (5 bases). Per germline, CDR1 MNHNY and CDR2 SVGAGI (reference sequence). With 4 bases removed from V and 2 bases from J, the gap between germline ends came to 14 bases. There are 15 residues in the CDR3. DNA of the CDR3: TGTGCCAGCAGTTTCACTGCGGGCCGTCAAGAGACCCAGTACTTC. It translates to CASSFTAGRQETQYF.

J is TRBJ1-2 and V is TRBV18, with 9 bases that match TRBD1. The trim removed 3 bases at V and 8 bases at J, leaving 10 bases unmatched. Germline V gives CDR1 KGHSH, CDR2 LQKENI. The CDR3 runs to 15 residues. The CDR3 protein is CASSPSGTGKAGYTF. The DNA of the CDR3 is TGTGCCAGCTCACCGTCCGGGACAGGGAAGGCGGGCTACACCTTC. Full variable domain (rest looked up from reference TRBV18 and TRBJ1-2): NAGVMQNPRHLVRRRGQEARLRCSPMKGHSHVYWYRQLPEEGLKFMVYLQKENIIDESGMPKERFSAEFPKEGPSILRIQQVVRGDSAAYFCASSPSGTGKAGYTFGSGTRLTVV.

The chain couples TRBV19 to TRBJ1-2; maybe TRBD1 (5 bases). V lost 7 bases, J lost 0 bases, and 15 bases lay in between. The CDR3 is 15 residues long. CDR1 and CDR2 from the germline V gene are LNHDA and SQIVND (reference sequence). The CDR3 nucleotides are TGTGCCAGTACAGACCCAAGGGGAGCTAACTATGGCTACACCTTC. The encoded protein is CASTDPRGANYGYTF.